This entry describes one TCR beta chain. Its antigen is currently unknown. These data belong to a study of T cells in Graves' hyperthyroidism and ophthalmopathy. Notes on the study in general: Clonotypes that were expanded in thyroid above 0.001 mostly appeared in blood too.

Regions amplified from RNA transcripts were the TCR beta CDR3 regions. Using the HTBI primer set, a first-round RT-PCR was run on the TCR CDR3. Each CDR3 protein is one row after TCRdb ran MiXCR on the multiplex PCR reads. The table includes about 510,000 distinct CDR3 sequences, around 15% detected once. The germline gives CDR1 MDHEN, CDR2 SYDVKM. The length of the CDR3 is 18 residues. The J segment lost 2 bases and the V segment lost 6 bases, leaving 17 bases of the junction unmatched. The rearrangement links TRBV28 to TRBJ2-7; 9 bases agree with TRBD2. The TCR was taken from a woman aged 40-49 years with Graves' hyperthyroidism. Sequences were obtained from blood. CDR3 residues: CASRLRTRATSGTYEQYF. DNA for the CDR3: TGTGCCAGCAGGCTAAGGACTCGGGCGACTAGCGGAACCTACGAGCAGTACTTC.